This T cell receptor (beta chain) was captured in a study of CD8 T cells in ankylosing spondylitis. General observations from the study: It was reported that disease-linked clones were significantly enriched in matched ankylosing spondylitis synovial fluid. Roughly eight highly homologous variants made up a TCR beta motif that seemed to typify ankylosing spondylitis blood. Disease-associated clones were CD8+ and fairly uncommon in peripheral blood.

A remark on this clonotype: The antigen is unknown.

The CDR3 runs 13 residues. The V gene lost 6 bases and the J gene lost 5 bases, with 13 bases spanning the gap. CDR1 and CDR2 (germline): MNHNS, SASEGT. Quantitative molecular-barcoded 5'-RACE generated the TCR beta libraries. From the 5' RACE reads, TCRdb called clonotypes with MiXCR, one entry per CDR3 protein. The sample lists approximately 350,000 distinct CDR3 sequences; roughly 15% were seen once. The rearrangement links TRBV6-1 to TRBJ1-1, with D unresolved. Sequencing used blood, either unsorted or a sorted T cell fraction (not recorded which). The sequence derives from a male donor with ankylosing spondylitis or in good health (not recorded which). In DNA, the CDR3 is TGTGCCAGCAGCCAGGAAGGGAGGACTGAAGCTTTCTTT. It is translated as CASSQEGRTEAFF.